This T cell receptor beta chain derives from a study of blood T cell repertoires in COVID-19. Study-level information: Acute and convalescent COVID-19 samples came from the United States, Italy and Spain.

The V gene's germline CDR1 is MDHEN and CDR2 SYDVKM. The CDR3 has 13 amino acids. V was clipped by 7 bases and J by 3 bases, with 7 bases between them. Original data processing: Nucleated cell counts were estimated from reference gene primer amplification. Clones were read by immunoSEQ multiplex PCR, and TCRdb kept only the in-frame ones, dropping some. V and J calls and clone size are those listed in that table; D and trimming were worked out from the DNA. The repertoire consists of approximately 260,000 clones, with roughly four fifths occurring once and the leading ten covering approximately 4%. The clonotype originates from a young man with acute COVID-19. The chain combines TRBV28 with TRBJ2-6; D unclear. The specimen sequenced was PBMCs or T cells enriched from blood (not recorded which). CDR3 DNA sequence: TGTGCCAGCACCGTTGTTGGGGCCAACGTCCTGACTTTC. Translating gives CASTVVGANVLTF.